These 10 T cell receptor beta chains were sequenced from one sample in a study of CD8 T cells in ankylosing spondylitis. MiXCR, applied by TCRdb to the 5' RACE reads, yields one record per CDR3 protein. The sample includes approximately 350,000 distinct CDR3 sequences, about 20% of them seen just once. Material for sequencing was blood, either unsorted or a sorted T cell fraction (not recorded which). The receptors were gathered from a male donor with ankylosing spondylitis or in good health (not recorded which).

The CDR3: CASSPTGTSGPYEQYF. CDR3 in DNA: TGTGCCAGCAGCCCGACAGGGACTAGCGGTCCCTACGAGCAGTACTTC. V gene TRBV27 combines with J gene TRBJ2-7; TRBD2 matches 11 bases. V was pared by 6 bases and J by 2 bases, with 9 bases of the junction left unmatched. The CDR3 covers 16 residues. Germline CDR1 reads MNHEY; CDR2 reads SMNVEV (reference sequence).

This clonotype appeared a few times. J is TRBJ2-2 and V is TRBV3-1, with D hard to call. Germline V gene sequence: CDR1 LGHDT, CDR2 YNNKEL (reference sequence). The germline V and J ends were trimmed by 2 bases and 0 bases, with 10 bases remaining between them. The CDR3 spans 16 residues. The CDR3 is CASSQWGSPNTGELFF. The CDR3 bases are TGTGCCAGCAGCCAATGGGGTAGTCCGAACACCGGGGAGCTGTTTTTT. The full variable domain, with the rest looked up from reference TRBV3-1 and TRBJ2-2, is DTAVSQTPKYLVTQMGNDKSIKCEQNLGHDTMYWYKQDSKKFLKIMFSYNNKELIINETVPNRFSPKSPDKAHLNLHINSLELGDSAVYFCASSQWGSPNTGELFFGEGSRLTVL.

CDR3 sequence: CASSLALGTDLEQYF. In DNA form, the CDR3 reads TGTGCCAGCAGCTTAGCGTTAGGGACAGACCTCGAGCAGTACTTC. J is TRBJ2-7 and V is TRBV7-8, with 7 bases matching TRBD1. Germline CDR1 SGHVS, CDR2 FQNEAQ. This CDR3 has 15 amino acids. With 0 bases clipped from V and 6 bases from J, the junction kept 8 bases outside the gene matches.

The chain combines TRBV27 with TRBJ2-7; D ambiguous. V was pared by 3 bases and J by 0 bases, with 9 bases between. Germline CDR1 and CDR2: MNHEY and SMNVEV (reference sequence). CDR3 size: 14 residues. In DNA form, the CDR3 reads TGTGCCAGCAGTTTGAAGGGTAGCTCCTACGAGCAGTACTTC. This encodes CASSLKGSSYEQYF.

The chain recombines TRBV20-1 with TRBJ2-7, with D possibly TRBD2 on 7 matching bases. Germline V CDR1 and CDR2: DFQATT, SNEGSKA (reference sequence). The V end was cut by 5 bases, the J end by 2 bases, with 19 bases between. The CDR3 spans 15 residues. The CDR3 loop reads CSAPPGRGPTYEQYF. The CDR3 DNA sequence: TGCAGTGCTCCGCCCGGGCGGGGGCCGACCTACGAGCAGTACTTC.

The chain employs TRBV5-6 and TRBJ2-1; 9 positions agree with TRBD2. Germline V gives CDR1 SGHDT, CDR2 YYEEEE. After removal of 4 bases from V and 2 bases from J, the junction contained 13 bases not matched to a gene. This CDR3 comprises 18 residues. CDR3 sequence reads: CASSPGPTLAGAYNEQFF. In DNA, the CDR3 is TGTGCCAGCAGCCCTGGCCCGACTTTAGCGGGGGCCTACAATGAGCAGTTCTTC.

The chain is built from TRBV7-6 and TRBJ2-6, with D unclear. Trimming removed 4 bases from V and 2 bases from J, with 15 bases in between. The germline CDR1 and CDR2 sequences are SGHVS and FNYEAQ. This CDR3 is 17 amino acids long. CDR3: CASSSHPLLTGANVLTF. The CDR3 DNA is TGTGCCAGCAGCTCCCACCCCCTTTTAACTGGGGCCAACGTCCTGACTTTC.

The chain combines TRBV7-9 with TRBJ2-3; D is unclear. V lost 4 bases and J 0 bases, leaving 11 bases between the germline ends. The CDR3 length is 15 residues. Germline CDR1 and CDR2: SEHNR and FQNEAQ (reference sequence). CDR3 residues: CASSYPATSTDTQYF. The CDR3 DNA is TGTGCCAGCAGCTATCCCGCAACCAGCACAGATACGCAGTATTTT.

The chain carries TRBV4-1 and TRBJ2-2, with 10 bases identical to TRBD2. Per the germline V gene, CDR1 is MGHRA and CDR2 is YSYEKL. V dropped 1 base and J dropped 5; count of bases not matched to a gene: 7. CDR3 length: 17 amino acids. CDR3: CASSQGGLAGETGELFF. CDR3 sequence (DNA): TGCGCCAGCAGCCAAGGCGGTCTAGCGGGGGAAACCGGGGAGCTGTTTTTT.

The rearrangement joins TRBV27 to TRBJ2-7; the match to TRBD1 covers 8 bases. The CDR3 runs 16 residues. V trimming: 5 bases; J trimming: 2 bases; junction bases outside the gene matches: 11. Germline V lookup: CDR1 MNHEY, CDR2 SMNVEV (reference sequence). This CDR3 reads CASSPYGQGNPYEQYF. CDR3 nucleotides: TGTGCCAGCAGTCCCTATGGACAGGGAAACCCCTACGAGCAGTACTTC.